Sequencing of this T cell receptor (beta chain) was carried out in a study of cytomegalovirus exposure and HLA in healthy donors. Overall study results and limits: The CMV antigen specificity of a few CMV-associated chains was confirmed through in vitro analysis. Sequencing artifact likely explains a cluster of highly shared sequence variants.

Primers included in the PCR were 60 Vbeta and 13 Jbeta primers. Assay: immunoSEQ multiplex PCR; the TCRdb copy retains only in-frame clones and omits some. The repertoire consists of approximately 170,000 clones, with approximately 81% occurring once and the leading ten covering roughly 1.5%. As for this clone: The antigen remains undetermined.

Trimming took 6 bases from V and 0 from J; bases not matched to a gene: 7. This CDR3 is 15 amino acids long. The germline CDR1 and CDR2 sequences are SQVTM and ANQGSEA. This clonotype was obtained from a male donor in good health and CMV-seronegative. Sequencing input: PBMCs. This chain connects TRBV29-1 to TRBJ1-1; 10 bases align to TRBD1. The CDR3 DNA follows: TGCAGCGTCGCCGACAGGGGGCTATTGAACACTGAAGCTTTCTTT. This codes for CSVADRGLLNTEAFF.